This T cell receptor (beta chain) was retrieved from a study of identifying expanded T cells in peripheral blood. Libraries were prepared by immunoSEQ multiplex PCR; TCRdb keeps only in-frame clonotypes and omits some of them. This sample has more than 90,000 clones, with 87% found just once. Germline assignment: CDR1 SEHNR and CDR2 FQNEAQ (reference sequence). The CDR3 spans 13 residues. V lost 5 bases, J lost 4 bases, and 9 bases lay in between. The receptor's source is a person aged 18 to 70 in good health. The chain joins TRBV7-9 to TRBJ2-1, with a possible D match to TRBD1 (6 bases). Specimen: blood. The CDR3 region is CASSQQGYNEQFF. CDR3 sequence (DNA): TGTGCCAGCAGCCAACAGGGATACAATGAGCAGTTCTTC.